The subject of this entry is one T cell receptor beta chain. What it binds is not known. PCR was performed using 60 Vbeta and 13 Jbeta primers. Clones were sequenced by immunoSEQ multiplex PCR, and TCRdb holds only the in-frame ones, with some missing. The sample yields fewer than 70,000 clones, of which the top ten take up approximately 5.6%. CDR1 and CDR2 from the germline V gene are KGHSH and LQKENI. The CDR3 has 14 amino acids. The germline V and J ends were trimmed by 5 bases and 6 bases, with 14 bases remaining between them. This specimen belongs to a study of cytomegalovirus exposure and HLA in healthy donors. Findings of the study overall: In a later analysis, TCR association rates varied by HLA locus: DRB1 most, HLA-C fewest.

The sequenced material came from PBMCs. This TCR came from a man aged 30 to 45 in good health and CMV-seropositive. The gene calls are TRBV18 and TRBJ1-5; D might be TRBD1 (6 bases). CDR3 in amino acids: CASSGTTRGQPQHF. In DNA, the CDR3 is TGTGCCAGCTCAGGGACAACACGGGGTCAGCCCCAGCATTTT.